This T cell receptor beta chain was sequenced during a study of cytomegalovirus exposure and HLA in healthy donors. Study-wide findings and caveats: The listing of 150 to 200 TCR beta chains classed them as cytomegalovirus-associated. In vitro checks showed that three CMV-associated chains really do target CMV antigens.

CDR3 length: 15 residues. Germline CDR1 MNHNS, CDR2 SASEGT. Losses at the gene ends were 1 base for V and 2 bases for J; bases not matched to a gene: 2. Sequencing was performed with immunoSEQ multiplex PCR; in TCRdb, only in-frame clones are kept and a portion is missing. The data contain 300,000 to 450,000 clones, just over 85% of them singletons. The donors were members of the validation cohort, which comprised about 130 subjects and was separate from the first cohort of roughly 700 subjects. As regards this clone: As yet, its antigen is unknown.

The rearrangement links TRBV6-1 to TRBJ1-3, with TRBD1 identical over 7 bases. Sequencing input: PBMCs. The sequence was collected from a woman younger than 30 in good health and CMV-seronegative. The CDR3 DNA sequence: TGTGCCAGCAGTGAAGATGACAGGGCTGGAAACACCATATATTTT. This gives the protein CASSEDDRAGNTIYF.